The TCR beta chain under discussion was sequenced for a study of glioma-infiltrating T cells. TCR alpha and beta CDR3 regions were amplified from RNA using iRepertoire nested multiplex PCR. A single record per CDR3 protein comes from TCRdb applying MiXCR to the multiplex PCR reads. The sample records roughly 190,000 distinct CDR3 sequences, about 31% being singletons. CDR3 length equals 13 residues. The V gene lost 7 bases and the J gene lost 3 bases, with 12 bases spanning the gap. Germline V gene lookup returns CDR1 WSHSY and CDR2 SAAADI. In regard to this clonotype: A much larger clone differs from this one at a single base, so this may be a read error.

The sample comprised glioma tissue, nonneoplastic brain tissue, or PBMCs (not recorded which). The receptor was derived from a human donor with low-grade glioma or glioblastoma, undergoing nonglioma brain surgery, or in good health (not recorded which). The chain combines TRBV10-2 with TRBJ1-1; D remains ambiguous. The CDR3 sequence is CASMRLCDTEAFF. In DNA form, the CDR3 reads TGCGCCAGCATGCGTTTATGTGACACTGAAGCTTTCTTT.